This TCR beta chain is from a study of blood T cell repertoires in COVID-19. CDR3 length: 16 amino acids. The V and J ends lost 4 bases and 7 bases, in that order; junction bases with no gene match: 8. The germline V gene encodes CDR1 MDHEN and CDR2 SYDVKM. In the original analysis: Amplification from reference gene primers served as the basis for estimated nucleated cell counts. Measured with immunoSEQ multiplex PCR; TCRdb has only the in-frame clones, and not every one. Clone size and V and J calls were adopted from that table, with D and trimming inferred from the DNA. The sample yields around 220,000 clones, 87% seen once.

The sequenced sample was peripheral blood. This chain uses TRBV28 with TRBJ2-1; 12 positions agree with TRBD1. This receptor was identified in a man aged 40-49 years with active or convalescent COVID-19. CDR3 coding DNA: TGTGCCAGCAGTTCCCCCGGGACAGGGGGCGAGAATGAGCAGTTCTTC. This translates into CASSSPGTGGENEQFF.